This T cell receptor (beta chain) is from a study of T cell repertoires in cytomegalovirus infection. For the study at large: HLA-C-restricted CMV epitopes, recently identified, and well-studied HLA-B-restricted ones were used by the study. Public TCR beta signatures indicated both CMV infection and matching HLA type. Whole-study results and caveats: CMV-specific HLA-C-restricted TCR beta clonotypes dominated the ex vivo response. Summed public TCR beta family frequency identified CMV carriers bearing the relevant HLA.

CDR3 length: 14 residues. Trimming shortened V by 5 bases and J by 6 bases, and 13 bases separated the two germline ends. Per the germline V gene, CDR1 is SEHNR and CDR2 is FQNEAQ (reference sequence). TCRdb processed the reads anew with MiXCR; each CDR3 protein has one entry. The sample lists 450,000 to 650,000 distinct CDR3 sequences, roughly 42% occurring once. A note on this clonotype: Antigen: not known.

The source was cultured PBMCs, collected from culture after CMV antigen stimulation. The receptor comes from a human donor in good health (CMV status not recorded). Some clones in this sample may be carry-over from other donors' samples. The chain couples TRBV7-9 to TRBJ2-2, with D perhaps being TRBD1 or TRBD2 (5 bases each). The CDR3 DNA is TGTGCCAGCAGCCCACCCTTGGGGGCCGGGGAGCTGTTTTTT. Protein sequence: CASSPPLGAGELFF.